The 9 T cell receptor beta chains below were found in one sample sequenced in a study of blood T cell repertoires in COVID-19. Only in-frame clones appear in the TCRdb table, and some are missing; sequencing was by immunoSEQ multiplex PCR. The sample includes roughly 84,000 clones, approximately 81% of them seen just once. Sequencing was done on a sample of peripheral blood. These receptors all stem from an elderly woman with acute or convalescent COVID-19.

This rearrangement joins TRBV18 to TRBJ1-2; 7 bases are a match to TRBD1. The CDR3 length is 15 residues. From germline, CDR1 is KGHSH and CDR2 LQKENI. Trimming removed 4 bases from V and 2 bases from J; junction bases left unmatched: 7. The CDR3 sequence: CASSQDRTQNYGYTF. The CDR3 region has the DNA TGTGCCAGCTCACAGGACAGGACTCAAAACTATGGCTACACCTTC.

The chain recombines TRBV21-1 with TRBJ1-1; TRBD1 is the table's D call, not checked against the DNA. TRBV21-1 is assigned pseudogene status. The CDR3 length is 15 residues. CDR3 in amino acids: CASSKRAGMNTEAFF. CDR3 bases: TGTGCCAGCAGCAAAAGGGCAGGGATGAACACTGAAGCTTTCTTT.

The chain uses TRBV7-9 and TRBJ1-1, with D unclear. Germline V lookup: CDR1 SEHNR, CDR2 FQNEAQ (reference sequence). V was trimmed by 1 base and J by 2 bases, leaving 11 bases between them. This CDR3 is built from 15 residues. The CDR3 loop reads CASSLGSSGNTEAFF. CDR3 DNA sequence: TGTGCCAGCAGCTTAGGGTCATCGGGAAACACTGAAGCTTTCTTT.

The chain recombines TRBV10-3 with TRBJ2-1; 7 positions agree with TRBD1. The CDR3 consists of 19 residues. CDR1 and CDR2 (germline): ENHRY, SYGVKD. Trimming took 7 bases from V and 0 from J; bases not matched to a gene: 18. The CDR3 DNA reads TGTGCCATCAAGAATCCGGGACAGAAACCCTTTAGCTCCTACAATGAGCAGTTCTTC. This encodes CAIKNPGQKPFSSYNEQFF.

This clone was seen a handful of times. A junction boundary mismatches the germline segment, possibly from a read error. In DNA form, the CDR3 reads TGTGCCTGGAGTTTATTACGCCCCGACAACCTCTTC. Its protein product is CAWSLLRPDNLF. The rearrangement joins TRBV30 to TRBJ1-2; no reliable D call. The CDR3 consists of 12 residues. Germline CDR1 reads GTSNPN; CDR2 reads SVGIG (reference sequence).

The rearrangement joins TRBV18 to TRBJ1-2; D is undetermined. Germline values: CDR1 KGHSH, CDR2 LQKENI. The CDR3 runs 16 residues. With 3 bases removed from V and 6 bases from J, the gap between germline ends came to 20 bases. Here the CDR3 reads CASSPAFTTSKDGYTF. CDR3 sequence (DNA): TGTGCCAGCTCACCCGCCTTCACTACCTCTAAAGATGGCTACACCTTC.

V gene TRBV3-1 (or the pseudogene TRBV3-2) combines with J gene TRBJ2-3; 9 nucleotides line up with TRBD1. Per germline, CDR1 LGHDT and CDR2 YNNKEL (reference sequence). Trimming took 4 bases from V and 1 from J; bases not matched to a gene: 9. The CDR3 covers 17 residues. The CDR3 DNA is TGTGCCAGCAGCCGCGCCGGGACAGGGAAGGGCACAGATACGCAGTATTTT. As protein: CASSRAGTGKGTDTQYF.

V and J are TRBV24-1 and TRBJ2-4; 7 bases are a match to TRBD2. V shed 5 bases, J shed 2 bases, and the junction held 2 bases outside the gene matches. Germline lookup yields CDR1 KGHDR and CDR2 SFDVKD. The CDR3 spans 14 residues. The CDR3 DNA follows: TGTGCCACCAGTGGAGCGGGGTCCAAAAACATTCAGTACTTC. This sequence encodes CATSGAGSKNIQYF.

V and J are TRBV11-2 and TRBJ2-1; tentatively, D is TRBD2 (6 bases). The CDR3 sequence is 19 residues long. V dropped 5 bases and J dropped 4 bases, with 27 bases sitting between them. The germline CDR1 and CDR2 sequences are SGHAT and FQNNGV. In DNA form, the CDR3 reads TGTGCCAGCAGCCCAAAGGCCAAAAGAACTGGTGGGGGGTACAATGAGCAGTTCTTC. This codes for CASSPKAKRTGGGYNEQFF.